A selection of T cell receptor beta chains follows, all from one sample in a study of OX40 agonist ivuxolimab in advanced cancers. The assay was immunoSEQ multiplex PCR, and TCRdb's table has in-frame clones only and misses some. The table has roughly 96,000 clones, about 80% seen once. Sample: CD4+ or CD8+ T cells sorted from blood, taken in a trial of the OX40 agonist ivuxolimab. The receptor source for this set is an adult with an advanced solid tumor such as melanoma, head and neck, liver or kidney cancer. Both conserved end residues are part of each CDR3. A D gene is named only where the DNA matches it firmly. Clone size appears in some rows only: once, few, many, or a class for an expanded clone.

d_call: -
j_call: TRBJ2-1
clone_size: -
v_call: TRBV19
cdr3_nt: TGTGCCAGTAGTATATCTGACGGGTCCTACAATGAGCAGTTCTTC
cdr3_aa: CASSISDGSYNEQFF

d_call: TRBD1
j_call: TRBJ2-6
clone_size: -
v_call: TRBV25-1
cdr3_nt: TGTGCCAGCAGTCCCACAGGGGGAGTAGCTGGGGCCAACGTCCTGACTTTC
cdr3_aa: CASSPTGGVAGANVLTF

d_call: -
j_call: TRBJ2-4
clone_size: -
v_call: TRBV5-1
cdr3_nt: TGCGCCAGCAGCTTGGCTAGCGTTGGGGACATTCAGTACTTC
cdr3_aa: CASSLASVGDIQYF

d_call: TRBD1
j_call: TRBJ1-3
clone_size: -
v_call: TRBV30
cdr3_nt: TGTGCCTGGACGAGGACAGGTGGAAACACCATATATTTT
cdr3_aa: CAWTRTGGNTIYF

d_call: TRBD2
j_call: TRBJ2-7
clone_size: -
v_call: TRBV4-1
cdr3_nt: TGCGCCAGCAGCCAAGGAGCGGGAGTACCCTACGAGCAGTACTTC
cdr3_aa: CASSQGAGVPYEQYF

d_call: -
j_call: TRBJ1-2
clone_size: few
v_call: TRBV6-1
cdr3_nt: TGTGCCAGCAGTACTCATTCCGGGGCCGATGGCTACACCTTC
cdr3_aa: CASSTHSGADGYTF

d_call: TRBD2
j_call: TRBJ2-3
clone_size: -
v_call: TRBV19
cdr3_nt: TGTGCCAGTAGTCGGGCGGGAGAAGGCGATACGCAGTATTTT
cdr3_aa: CASSRAGEGDTQYF

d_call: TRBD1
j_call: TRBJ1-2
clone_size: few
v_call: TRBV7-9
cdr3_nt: TGTGCCAGCAGCGGACAGGGCTATGGCTACACCTTC
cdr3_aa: CASSGQGYGYTF

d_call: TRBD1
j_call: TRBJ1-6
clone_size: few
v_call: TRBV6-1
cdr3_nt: TGTGCCAGCAGTGTAGAGACAGGGGAATCACCCCTCCACTTT
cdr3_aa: CASSVETGESPLHF

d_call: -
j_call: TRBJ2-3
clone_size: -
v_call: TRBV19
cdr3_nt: TGTGCCAGTAGTACTTCCCACACAGATACGCAGTATTTT
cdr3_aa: CASSTSHTDTQYF

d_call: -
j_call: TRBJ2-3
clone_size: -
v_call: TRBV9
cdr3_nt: TGTGCCAGCAGCGCCCGCGAGGGGAGAGCAGATACGCAGTATTTT
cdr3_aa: CASSAREGRADTQYF

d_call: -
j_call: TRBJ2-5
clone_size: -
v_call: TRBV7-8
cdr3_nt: TGTGCCAGCGTGGGCCGCAGGGCGCCGCAAGAGACCCAGTACTTC
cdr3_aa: CASVGRRAPQETQYF

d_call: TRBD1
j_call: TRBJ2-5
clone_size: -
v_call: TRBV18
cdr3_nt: TGTGCCAGCTCACCAATAAGGGGGCGCGAGGAGACCCAGTACTTC
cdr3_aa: CASSPIRGREETQYF

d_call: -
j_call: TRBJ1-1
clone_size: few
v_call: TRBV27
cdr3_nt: TGTGCCAGCAGTTTTGTCCCGAACACTGAAGCTTTCTTT
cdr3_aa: CASSFVPNTEAFF

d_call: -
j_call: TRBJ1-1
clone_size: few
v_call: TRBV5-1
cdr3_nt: TGCGCCAGCAGAACAGGGACAAGTGAAGCTTTCTTT
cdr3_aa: CASRTGTSEAFF

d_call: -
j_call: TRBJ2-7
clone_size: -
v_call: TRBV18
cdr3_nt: TGTGCCAGCTCACCACCCAGGGTCCACGAGCAGTACTTC
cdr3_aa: CASSPPRVHEQYF

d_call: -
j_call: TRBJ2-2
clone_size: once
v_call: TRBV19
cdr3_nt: TGTGCCAGTAGTATATACCATATTAGGAGCGGGGAGCTGTTTTTT
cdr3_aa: CASSIYHIRSGELFF

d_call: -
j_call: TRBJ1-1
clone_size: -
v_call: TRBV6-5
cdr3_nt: TGTGCCAGCGGGGAGGTTCTGGAAGCTTTCTTT
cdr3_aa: CASGEVLEAFF

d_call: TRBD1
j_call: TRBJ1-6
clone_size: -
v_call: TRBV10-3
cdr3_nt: TGTGCCATCAGTGGTTGGGACAGCCAAAATTCACCCCTCCACTTT
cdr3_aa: CAISGWDSQNSPLHF

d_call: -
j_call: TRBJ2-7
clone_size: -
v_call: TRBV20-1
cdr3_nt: TGCAGTGCTAGTAGAGATCACGAGCAGTACTTC
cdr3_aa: CSASRDHEQYF

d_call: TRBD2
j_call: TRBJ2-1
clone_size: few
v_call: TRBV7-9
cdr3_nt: TGTGCCAGCAGCTTATGGACTAGCGGGGTTGATGAGCAGTTCTTC
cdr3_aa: CASSLWTSGVDEQFF

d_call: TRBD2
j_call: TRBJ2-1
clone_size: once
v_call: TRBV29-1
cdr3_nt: TGCAGCGTCGGGACTAGCGGGGGGGCCAGCTACAATGAGCAGTTCTTC
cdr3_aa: CSVGTSGGASYNEQFF

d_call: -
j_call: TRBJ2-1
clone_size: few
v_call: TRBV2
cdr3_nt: TGTGCCAGCAGTGTTGAGCGGCATGAGCAGTTCTTC
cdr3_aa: CASSVERHEQFF

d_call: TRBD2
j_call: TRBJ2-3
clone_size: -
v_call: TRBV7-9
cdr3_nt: TGTGCCACCTCTAGCGGGGGGGCCGGAGATACGCAGTATTTT
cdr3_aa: CATSSGGAGDTQYF

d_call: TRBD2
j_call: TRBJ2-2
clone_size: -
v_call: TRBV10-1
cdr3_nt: TGCGCCAGCAGTGGCCGAGAAGCGGGAGCGTTAGGCGGGGAGCTGTTTTTT
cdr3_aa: CASSGREAGALGGELFF